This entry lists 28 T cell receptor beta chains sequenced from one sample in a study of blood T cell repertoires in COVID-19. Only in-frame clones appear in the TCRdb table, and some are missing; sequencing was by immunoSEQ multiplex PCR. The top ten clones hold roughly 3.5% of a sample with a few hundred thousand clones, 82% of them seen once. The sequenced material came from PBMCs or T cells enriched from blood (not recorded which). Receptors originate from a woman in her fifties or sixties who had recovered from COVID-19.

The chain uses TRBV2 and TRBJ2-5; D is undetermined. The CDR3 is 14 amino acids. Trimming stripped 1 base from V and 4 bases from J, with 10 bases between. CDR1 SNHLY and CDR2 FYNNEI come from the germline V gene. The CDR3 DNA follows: TGTGCCAGCAGTGAAGTCCCGACTTCAGAGACCCAGTACTTC. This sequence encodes CASSEVPTSETQYF.

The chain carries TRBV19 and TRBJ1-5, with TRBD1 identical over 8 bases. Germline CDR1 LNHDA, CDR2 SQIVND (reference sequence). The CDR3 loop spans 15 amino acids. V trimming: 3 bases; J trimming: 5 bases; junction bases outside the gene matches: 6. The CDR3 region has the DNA TGTGCCAGTAGTATGGGGACAGGACTTGATCAGCCCCAGCATTTT. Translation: CASSMGTGLDQPQHF.

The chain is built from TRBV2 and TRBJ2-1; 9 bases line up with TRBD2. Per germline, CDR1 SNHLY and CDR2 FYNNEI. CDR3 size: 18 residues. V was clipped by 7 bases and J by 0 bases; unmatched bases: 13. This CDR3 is CASTERLAATSSYNEQFF. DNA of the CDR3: TGTGCCAGCACCGAACGACTAGCGGCGACGAGCTCCTACAATGAGCAGTTCTTC.

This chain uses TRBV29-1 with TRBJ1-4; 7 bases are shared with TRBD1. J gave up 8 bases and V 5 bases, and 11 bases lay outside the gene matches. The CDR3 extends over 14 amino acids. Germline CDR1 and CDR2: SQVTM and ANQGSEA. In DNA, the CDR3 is TGCAGCGTTTCCGAGACAGGGCAGGGAGAAAAACTGTTTTTT. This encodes CSVSETGQGEKLFF. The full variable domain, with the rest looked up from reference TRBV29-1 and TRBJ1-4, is SAVISQKPSRDICQRGTSLTIQCQVDSQVTMMFWYRQQPGQSLTLIATANQGSEATYESGFVIDKFPISRPNLTFSTLTVSNMSPEDSSIYLCSVSETGQGEKLFFGSGTQLSVL.

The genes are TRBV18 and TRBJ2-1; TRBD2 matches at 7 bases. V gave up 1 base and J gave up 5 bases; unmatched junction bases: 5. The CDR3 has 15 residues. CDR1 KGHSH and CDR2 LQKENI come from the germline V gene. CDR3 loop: CASSPQGAGNNEQFF. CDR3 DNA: TGTGCCAGCTCACCACAGGGAGCGGGAAACAATGAGCAGTTCTTC.

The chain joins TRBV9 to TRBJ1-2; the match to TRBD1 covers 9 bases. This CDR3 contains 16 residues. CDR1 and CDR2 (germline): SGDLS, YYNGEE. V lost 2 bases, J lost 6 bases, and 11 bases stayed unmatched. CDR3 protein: CASSVGVTGQGNGYTF. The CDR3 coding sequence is TGTGCCAGCAGCGTCGGCGTGACCGGACAGGGGAATGGCTACACCTTC. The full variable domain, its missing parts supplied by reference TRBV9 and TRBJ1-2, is DSGVTQTPKHLITATGQRVTLRCSPRSGDLSVYWYQQSLDQGLQFLIQYYNGEERAKGNILERFSAQQFPDLHSELNLSSLELGDSALYFCASSVGVTGQGNGYTFGSGTRLTVV.

CDR3 in amino acids: CASSLVLAGQGEQFF. The CDR3 DNA is TGTGCCAGCAGCTTAGTTTTAGCGGGACAGGGTGAGCAGTTCTTC. The rearrangement links TRBV7-2 to TRBJ2-1, with D perhaps TRBD1 (9 bases). Trimming took off 1 base at V and 9 bases at J, with 16 bases between the two ends. The CDR3 runs to 15 residues. The V gene's germline CDR1 is SGHTA and CDR2 FQGNSA. Looking up the rest from reference TRBV7-2 and TRBJ2-1 gives the full variable domain: GAGVSQSPSNKVTEKGKDVELRCDPISGHTALYWYRQSLGQGLEFLIYFQGNSAPDKSGLPSDRFSAERTGGSVSTLTIQRTQQEDSAVYLCASSLVLAGQGEQFFGPGTRLTVL.

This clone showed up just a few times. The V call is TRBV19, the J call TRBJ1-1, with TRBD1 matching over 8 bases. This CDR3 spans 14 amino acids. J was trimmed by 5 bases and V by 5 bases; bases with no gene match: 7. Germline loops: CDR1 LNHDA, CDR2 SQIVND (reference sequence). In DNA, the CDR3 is TGTGCCAGTAGTGTAACAGGGGGGAAGACTGAAGCTTTCTTT. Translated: CASSVTGGKTEAFF.

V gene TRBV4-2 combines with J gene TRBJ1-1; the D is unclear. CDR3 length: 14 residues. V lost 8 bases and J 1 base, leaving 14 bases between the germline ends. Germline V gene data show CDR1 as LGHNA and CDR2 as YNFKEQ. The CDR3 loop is CASAPARENTEAFF. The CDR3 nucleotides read TGTGCCAGCGCCCCAGCGAGGGAGAACACTGAAGCTTTCTTT.

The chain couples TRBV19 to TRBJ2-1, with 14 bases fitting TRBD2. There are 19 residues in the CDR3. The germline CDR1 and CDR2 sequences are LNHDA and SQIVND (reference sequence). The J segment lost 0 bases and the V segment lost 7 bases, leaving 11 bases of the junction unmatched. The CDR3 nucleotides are TGTGCCAGTACCCAAAGAGGGACTAGCGGGAGTAGCTCCTACAATGAGCAGTTCTTC. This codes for CASTQRGTSGSSSYNEQFF.

The CDR3 region is CASGSGGQPQHF. DNA for the CDR3: TGTGCTAGTGGATCAGGGGGTCAGCCCCAGCATTTT. V usage is TRBV12-5 and J usage is TRBJ1-5, with 7 bases lining up with TRBD1. Trimming took 6 bases from V and 6 from J; bases not matched to a gene: 2. CDR1 is LGHNT, CDR2 FRNRAP, per germline. This CDR3 has 12 residues.

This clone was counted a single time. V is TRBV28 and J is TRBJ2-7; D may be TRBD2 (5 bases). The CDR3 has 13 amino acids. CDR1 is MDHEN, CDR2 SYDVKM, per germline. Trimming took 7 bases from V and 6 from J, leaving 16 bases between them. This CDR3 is CASTTGSSGEQYF. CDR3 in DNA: TGTGCCAGCACCACGGGGTCCTCGGGCGAGCAGTACTTC.

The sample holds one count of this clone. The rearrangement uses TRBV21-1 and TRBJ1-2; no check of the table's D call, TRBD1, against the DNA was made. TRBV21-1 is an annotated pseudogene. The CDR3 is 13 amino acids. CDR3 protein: CASWDNGPHGYTF. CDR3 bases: TGTGCCAGCTGGGACAACGGGCCACATGGCTACACCTTC.

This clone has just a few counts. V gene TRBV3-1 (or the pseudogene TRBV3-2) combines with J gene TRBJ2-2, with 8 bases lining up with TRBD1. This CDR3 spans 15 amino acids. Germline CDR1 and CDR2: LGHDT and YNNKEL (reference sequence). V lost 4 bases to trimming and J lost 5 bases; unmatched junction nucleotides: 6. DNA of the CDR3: TGTGCCAGCAGCCGCACCAGGGGGCTTACCGGGGAGCTGTTTTTT. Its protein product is CASSRTRGLTGELFF.

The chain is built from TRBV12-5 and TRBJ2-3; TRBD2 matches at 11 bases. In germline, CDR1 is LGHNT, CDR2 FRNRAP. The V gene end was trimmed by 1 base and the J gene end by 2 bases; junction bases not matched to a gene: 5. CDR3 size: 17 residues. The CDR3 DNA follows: TGTGCTAGTGGTTTGGGACTAGCGGGGACGAACACAGATACGCAGTATTTT. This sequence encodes CASGLGLAGTNTDTQYF.

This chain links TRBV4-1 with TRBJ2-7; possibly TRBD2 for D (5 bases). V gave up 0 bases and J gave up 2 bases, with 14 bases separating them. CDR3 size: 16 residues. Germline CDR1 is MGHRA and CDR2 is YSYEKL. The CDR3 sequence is CASSQDGDAGTYEQYF. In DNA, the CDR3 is TGCGCCAGCAGCCAAGATGGGGATGCGGGTACCTACGAGCAGTACTTC.

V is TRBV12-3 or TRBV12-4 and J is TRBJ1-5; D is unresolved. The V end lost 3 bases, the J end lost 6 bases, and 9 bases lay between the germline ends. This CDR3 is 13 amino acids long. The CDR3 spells CASSFGGGQPQHF. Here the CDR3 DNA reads TGTGCCAGCAGTTTTGGAGGTGGTCAGCCCCAGCATTTT.

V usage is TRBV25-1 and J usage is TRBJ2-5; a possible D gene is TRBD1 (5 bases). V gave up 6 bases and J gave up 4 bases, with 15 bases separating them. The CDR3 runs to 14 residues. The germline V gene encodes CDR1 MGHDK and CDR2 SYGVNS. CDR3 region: CASSNLRRGETQYF. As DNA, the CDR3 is TGTGCCAGCAGCAACCTAAGAAGGGGAGAGACCCAGTACTTC.

In DNA, the CDR3 is TGCAGCGTCGAATACCGGGACAGAGGCTACGAGCAGTACTTC. Its protein is CSVEYRDRGYEQYF. This rearrangement joins TRBV29-1 to TRBJ2-7; 7 bases are a match to TRBD1. After removal of 6 bases from V and 3 bases from J, the junction contained 11 bases not matched to a gene. The germline V gene encodes CDR1 SQVTM and CDR2 ANQGSEA. The CDR3 consists of 14 residues.

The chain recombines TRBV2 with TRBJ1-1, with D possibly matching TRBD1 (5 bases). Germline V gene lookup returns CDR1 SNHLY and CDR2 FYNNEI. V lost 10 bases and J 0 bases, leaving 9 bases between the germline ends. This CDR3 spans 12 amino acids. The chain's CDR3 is CAIRQLNTEAFF. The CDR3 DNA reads TGTGCCATTCGACAGTTGAACACTGAAGCTTTCTTT.

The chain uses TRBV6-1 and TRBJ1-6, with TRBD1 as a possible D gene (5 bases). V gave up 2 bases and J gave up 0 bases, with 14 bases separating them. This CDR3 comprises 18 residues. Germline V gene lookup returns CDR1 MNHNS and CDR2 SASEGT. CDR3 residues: CASSERGRRGSYNSPLHF. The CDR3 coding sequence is TGTGCCAGCAGTGAAAGGGGCAGGAGGGGCTCCTATAATTCACCCCTCCACTTT.

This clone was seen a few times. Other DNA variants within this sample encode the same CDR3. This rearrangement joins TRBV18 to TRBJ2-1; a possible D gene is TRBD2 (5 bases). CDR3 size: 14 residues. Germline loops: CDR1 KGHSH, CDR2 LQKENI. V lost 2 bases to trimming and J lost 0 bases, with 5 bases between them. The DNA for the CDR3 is TGTGCCAGCTCACCAGACTACTCCTACAATGAGCAGTTCTTC. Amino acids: CASSPDYSYNEQFF.

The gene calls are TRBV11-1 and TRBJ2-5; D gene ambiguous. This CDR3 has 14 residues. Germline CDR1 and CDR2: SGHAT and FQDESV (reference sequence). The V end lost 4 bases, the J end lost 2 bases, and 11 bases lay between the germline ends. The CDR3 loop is CASSSSVRQETQYF. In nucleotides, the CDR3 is TGTGCCAGCAGCTCAAGCGTGAGGCAAGAGACCCAGTACTTC.

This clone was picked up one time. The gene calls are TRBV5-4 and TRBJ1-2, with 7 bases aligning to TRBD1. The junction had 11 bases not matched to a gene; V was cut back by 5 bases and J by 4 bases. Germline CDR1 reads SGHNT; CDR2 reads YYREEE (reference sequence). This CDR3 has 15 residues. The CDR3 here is CASRNSLGGGYGYTF. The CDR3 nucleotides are TGTGCCAGCAGGAATAGTTTAGGGGGCGGCTATGGCTACACCTTC.

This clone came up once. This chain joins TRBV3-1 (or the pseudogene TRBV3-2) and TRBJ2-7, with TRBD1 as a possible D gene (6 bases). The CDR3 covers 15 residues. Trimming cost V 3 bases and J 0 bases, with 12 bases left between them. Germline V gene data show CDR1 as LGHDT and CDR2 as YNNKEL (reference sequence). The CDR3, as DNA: TGTGCCAGCAGCCACGGACAGCGGAGCTCCTACGAGCAGTACTTC. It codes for CASSHGQRSSYEQYF.

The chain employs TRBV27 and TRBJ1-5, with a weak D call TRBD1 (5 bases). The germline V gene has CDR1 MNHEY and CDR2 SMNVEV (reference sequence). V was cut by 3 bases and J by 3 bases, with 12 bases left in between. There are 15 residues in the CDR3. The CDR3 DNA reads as TGTGCCAGCAGTTTCGTCGGGGGGGACAATCAGCCCCAGCATTTT. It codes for CASSFVGGDNQPQHF.

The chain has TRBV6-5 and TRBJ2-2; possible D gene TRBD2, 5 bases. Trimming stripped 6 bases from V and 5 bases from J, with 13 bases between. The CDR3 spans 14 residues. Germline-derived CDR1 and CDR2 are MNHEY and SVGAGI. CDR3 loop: CASRAPGGTGELFF. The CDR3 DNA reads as TGTGCCAGCAGGGCCCCCGGAGGAACCGGGGAGCTGTTTTTT.

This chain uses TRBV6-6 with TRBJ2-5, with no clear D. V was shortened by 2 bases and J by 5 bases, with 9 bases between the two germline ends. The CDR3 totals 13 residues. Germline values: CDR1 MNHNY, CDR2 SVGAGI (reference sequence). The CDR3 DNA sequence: TGTGCCAGCAGTTACCCGGCGGAGGAGACCCAGTACTTC. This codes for CASSYPAEETQYF.